This T cell receptor beta chain was profiled in a study of human T cells and chemical hapten exposure. TCRdb redid the calling of the RACE reads with MiXCR, one entry per CDR3 protein. The sample lists fewer than 150,000 distinct CDR3 sequences, approximately 14% occurring once. The time point was: patch test 1, 2 weeks after DPC sensitization. The treatment denotes: therapeutic diphenylcyclopropenone sensitization with weekly scalp DPC. Study outcomes and limitations: There was no change with DPC sensitization in TCRs above 1 in 1000 frequency.

The CDR3 has 14 residues. The trim removed 6 bases at V and 0 bases at J, leaving 4 bases unmatched. This clonotype was recorded at least ten times. The target antigen is unknown. This TCR was sampled from a man between 18 and 35 years old with alopecia areata. Some clones in this sample may be carry-over from other donors' samples. The V and J genes are TRBV12-3 or TRBV12-4 and TRBJ1-1; 7 nucleotides agree with TRBD1. The sequencing used whole blood, collected in connection with sensitization to the hapten diphenylcyclopropenone (DPC). The CDR3 DNA follows: TGTGCCAGCAGCCCGGGACAGATGAACACTGAAGCTTTCTTT. Translated, it gives CASSPGQMNTEAFF.